The 29 T cell receptor beta chains given below trace back to one sample, sequenced in a study of CD8+CD57+ T cells in acquired aplastic anemia. Sequencing involved patients with CD8+CD57+ cell expansion previously shown by flow cytometry. Genomic DNA constituted the template upon which TCR beta VDJ and CDR3 profiling was performed. TCRdb itself ran the reads through MiXCR, one entry per CDR3 protein. The sample consists of a few hundred thousand distinct CDR3 sequences, roughly 59% of them appearing once. The sequencing sample was made of sorted CD4+, CD8+, or CD8+CD57+ T cells (not recorded which) from PBMCs. These TCRs come from a human donor with aplastic anemia.

V usage is TRBV4-1 and J usage is TRBJ2-7, with D possibly being TRBD2 (6 bases). The CDR3 is made up of 15 amino acids. The germline V gene encodes CDR1 MGHRA and CDR2 YSYEKL. The ends were cut back, 0 bases at V and 5 bases at J, with 14 bases in the middle. CDR3 DNA: TGCGCCAGCAGCCAAGACATCGGGACTGGCAACGAGCAGTACTTC. Amino acid sequence: CASSQDIGTGNEQYF.

The genes are TRBV20-1 and TRBJ2-7; TRBD1 matches 9 bases. The ends lost 6 bases at V and 5 bases at J; junction bases unmatched: 14. In germline, CDR1 is DFQATT, CDR2 SNEGSKA (reference sequence). The CDR3 covers 15 residues. The CDR3 DNA reads TGCAGTGCCATATGGGACAGGGAGCCTTATCACGAGCAGTACTTC. This translates into CSAIWDREPYHEQYF.

The CDR3 is CASSARQDLNTEAFF. As DNA, the CDR3 is TGTGCCAGCAGCGCACGACAGGATTTGAACACTGAAGCTTTCTTT. The chain combines TRBV9 with TRBJ1-1, with a weak D call TRBD1 (6 bases). The V gene's germline CDR1 is SGDLS and CDR2 YYNGEE. The CDR3 consists of 15 residues. The V and J ends lost 3 bases and 0 bases respectively, with 12 bases between them.

This clonotype was recorded many times. The chain employs TRBV10-1 and TRBJ1-2; possible D gene TRBD1, 6 bases. The length of the CDR3 is 13 residues. The V gene lost 4 bases and the J gene lost 5 bases, with 11 bases spanning the gap. Germline CDR1 WNHNN, CDR2 SYGVQD (reference sequence). CDR3 sequence (DNA): TGCGCCAGCAGTGGACAGGTCGGGTATGGCTACACCTTC. Translated, it gives CASSGQVGYGYTF.

The chain joins TRBV15 to TRBJ2-1; D is possibly TRBD2 (5 bases). V dropped 1 base and J dropped 0 bases, with 10 bases sitting between them. From germline, CDR1 is LNHNV and CDR2 YYDKDF (reference sequence). CDR3 length equals 16 residues. In DNA, the CDR3 is TGTGCCACCAGCAGAGGAAGCGGAGCCTCCTACAATGAGCAGTTCTTC. Its translation is CATSRGSGASYNEQFF.

The V gene is TRBV11-2, the J gene TRBJ2-4; D gene ambiguous. The CDR3 loop spans 13 amino acids. The germline gives CDR1 SGHAT, CDR2 FQNNGV. Trimming removed 6 bases from V and 6 bases from J, with 12 bases in between. The CDR3, as DNA: TGTGCCAGCAGACAAACTGCCGGAAACATTCAGTACTTC. Translating it yields CASRQTAGNIQYF.

The genes are TRBV5-1 and TRBJ2-5; TRBD2 might be the D (6 bases). CDR3 length equals 13 residues. Germline V gene sequence: CDR1 SGHRS, CDR2 YFSETQ. Trimming stripped 4 bases from V and 2 bases from J, with 9 bases between. The CDR3 loop is CASSGGLQETQYF. The CDR3 bases are TGCGCCAGCAGCGGGGGACTGCAAGAGACCCAGTACTTC.

This clonotype was seen only a few times. One end of the junction is discordant with germline, which a read error may explain. The rearrangement uses TRBV5-1 and TRBJ2-5, with D unclear. Germline assignment: CDR1 SGHRS and CDR2 YFSETQ. This CDR3 has 14 residues. The CDR3 nucleotides are TGCGTCAGCACCCCGCCACCCGGAAAAGAGACCCAGTACTTC. It yields the protein CVSTPPPGKETQYF.

This clonotype was observed many times. This chain links TRBV6-4 with TRBJ1-3; D unclear. The V and J ends lost 3 bases and 4 bases respectively, with 16 bases between them. The CDR3 length is 16 residues. Per the germline V gene, CDR1 is MRHNA and CDR2 is SNTAGT. CDR3 DNA: TGTGCCAGCAGTGATCGCGAGATCTTTCCGGGAAACACCATATATTTT. It is translated as CASSDREIFPGNTIYF.

As concerns this clonotype: Its ends do not fully match the called genes, so a read error is possible. This chain uses TRBV5-1 with TRBJ1-6; D remains ambiguous. Germline assignment: CDR1 SGHRS and CDR2 YFSETQ. The CDR3 length is 13 residues. The DNA of the CDR3 is TGTGCCAGCAGCCAGCGCGGGGTGTCACCCCTCCACTTT. This codes for CASSQRGVSPLHF.

This clonotype has more than one count but fewer than ten. One end of the junction varies from germline; a read error may be responsible. CDR3 loop: CASSPRTGASYEQYF. DNA for the CDR3: TGTGCCAGCAGCCCACGCACAGGCGCCTCCTACGAGCAGTACTTC. This chain connects TRBV5-1 to TRBJ2-7, with D maybe TRBD1 (5 bases). Per germline, CDR1 SGHRS and CDR2 YFSETQ. This CDR3 spans 15 amino acids.

The chain carries TRBV5-1 and TRBJ2-1; 7 nucleotides line up with TRBD2. Germline CDR1 reads SGHRS; CDR2 reads YFSETQ. The CDR3 length is 14 residues. With V trimmed by 5 bases and J by 7 bases, 9 bases remained unmatched. CDR3 DNA: TGCGCCAGCAGAGTGGGGGGGGGGGGTAATGAGCAGTTCTTC. It encodes CASRVGGGGNEQFF.

The rearrangement links TRBV5-1 to TRBJ1-1; D unclear. The CDR3 contains 12 residues. From germline, CDR1 is SGHRS and CDR2 YFSETQ. With 0 bases removed from V and 10 bases from J, the gap between germline ends came to 10 bases. For the CDR3, the DNA is TGCGCCAGCAGCTTGGCCGGCAGTCGAGCTTTCTTT. Residues: CASSLAGSRAFF.

The chain is built from TRBV15 and TRBJ1-2, with 9 bases matching TRBD1. In germline, CDR1 is LNHNV, CDR2 YYDKDF (reference sequence). The ends lost 4 bases at V and 5 bases at J; junction bases unmatched: 14. The CDR3 has 17 amino acids. The CDR3 coding sequence is TGTGCCACCAGCATGACAGGGGGACCTACGGGGGCGTATGGCTACACCTTC. Translated: CATSMTGGPTGAYGYTF.

In its sample, this clonotype was seen a few times. The CDR3 DNA is TGTGCCATCAGTGATACCGCACCCTACGAGCAGTACTTC. It specifies CAISDTAPYEQYF. V is TRBV10-3 and J is TRBJ2-7, with D uncertain. With 3 bases removed from V and 2 bases from J, the gap between germline ends came to 8 bases. CDR3 length: 13 amino acids. CDR1 and CDR2 (germline): ENHRY, SYGVKD.

The rearrangement links TRBV12-3 or TRBV12-4 to TRBJ1-5, with no clear D. V gave up 5 bases and J gave up 0 bases, with 11 bases separating them. This CDR3 spans 15 amino acids. The DNA of the CDR3 is TGTGCCAGCAGTGTTCAGCCGTATAGCAATCAGCCCCAGCATTTT. Protein sequence: CASSVQPYSNQPQHF.

This chain's CDR3 is CASSRQGGAYGYTF. CDR3 coding DNA: TGTGCCAGCAGCAGACAGGGCGGCGCCTATGGCTACACCTTC. The V gene is TRBV7-9, the J gene TRBJ1-2, with 7 bases matching TRBD1. This CDR3 spans 14 amino acids. V gave up 5 bases and J gave up 4 bases; unmatched junction bases: 7. Per germline, CDR1 SEHNR and CDR2 FQNEAQ (reference sequence).

The gene calls are TRBV10-3 and TRBJ1-1; D unclear. Germline CDR1 is ENHRY and CDR2 is SYGVKD. CDR3 size: 12 residues. Trimming cost V 6 bases and J 5 bases, with 10 bases left between them. The CDR3 nucleotides read TGTGCCATCAGCGCCCTTGGGACTGAAGCTTTCTTT. Encoded protein: CAISALGTEAFF.

This clonotype was counted many times. The chain uses TRBV2 and TRBJ2-1; D is unresolved. This CDR3 is 11 amino acids long. Between the trimmed V and J ends, which lost 5 bases and 10 bases, there was a span of 9 bases. CDR1 is SNHLY, CDR2 FYNNEI, per germline. The CDR3 DNA reads TGTGCCAGCAGTAAGGAGATGGAGCAGTTCTTC. Amino acid sequence: CASSKEMEQFF.

The chain recombines TRBV20-1 with TRBJ2-2; 11 bases are a match to TRBD1. V trimming: 1 base; J trimming: 6 bases; junction bases outside the gene matches: 1. Germline V CDR1 and CDR2: DFQATT, SNEGSKA (reference sequence). The CDR3 loop spans 14 amino acids. The CDR3 DNA is TGCAGTGCTAGAGGGACAGGGGGCGCCGGGGAGCTGTTTTTT. Its protein product is CSARGTGGAGELFF.

Points on this clonotype: An end of the junction differs from the germline gene, which may be a read error. J is TRBJ2-1 and V is TRBV7-2; 11 bases match TRBD2. CDR1 and CDR2 from the germline V gene are SGHTA and FQGNSA. The CDR3 sequence is 19 residues long. Written as DNA, the CDR3 is TGTGCAGCAGCCCTGACAGGACTAGCGGGTTCAATCTCCCACAATGAGCAGTTCTTC. The encoded protein is CAAALTGLAGSISHNEQFF.

The chain uses TRBV10-3 and TRBJ2-3; 9 bases are a match to TRBD2. V lost 5 bases and J lost 4; bases outside the gene matches: 7. In germline, CDR1 is ENHRY, CDR2 SYGVKD. CDR3 length: 15 residues. The CDR3 protein is CAISNGTSSADTQYF. CDR3 DNA sequence: TGTGCCATCAGTAACGGGACTAGCAGCGCAGATACGCAGTATTTT.

This clonotype occurred many times. This chain links TRBV20-1 with TRBJ2-1; D unresolved. Germline values: CDR1 DFQATT, CDR2 SNEGSKA (reference sequence). The CDR3 spans 13 residues. The V gene lost 4 bases and the J gene lost 0 bases, with 7 bases spanning the gap. The CDR3 sequence is CSATGNSYNEQFF. The DNA for the CDR3 is TGCAGTGCTACCGGCAACTCCTACAATGAGCAGTTCTTC.

The chain uses TRBV5-1 and TRBJ2-3; 7 bases align to TRBD2. CDR3 size: 16 residues. Unmatched junction bases numbered 4, after V lost 0 bases and J lost 0 bases. In germline, CDR1 is SGHRS, CDR2 YFSETQ. CDR3 amino acids: CASSLVGGSSTDTQYF. CDR3 DNA: TGCGCCAGCAGCTTGGTGGGGGGGAGTAGCACAGATACGCAGTATTTT.

In its sample, this clonotype was seen many times. The chain recombines TRBV20-1 with TRBJ1-3; the D gene is possibly TRBD1 (6 bases). V was clipped by 6 bases and J by 0 bases, with 9 bases between them. CDR1 is DFQATT and CDR2 is SNEGSKA in the germline V gene (reference sequence). This CDR3 comprises 13 residues. The CDR3, as DNA: TGCAGTGCCCCGGACAGCTCTGGAAACACCATATATTTT. Translated, it gives CSAPDSSGNTIYF.

In its sample, this clonotype was seen a few times. The chain uses TRBV4-1 and TRBJ2-3; possibly TRBD1 for D (7 bases). Germline CDR1 reads MGHRA; CDR2 reads YSYEKL. The CDR3 is 18 residues long. Trimming pared 1 base from V and 1 base from J, leaving 18 bases between. CDR3 loop: CASSQGKGARGGTDTQYF. The DNA for the CDR3 is TGCGCCAGCAGCCAAGGTAAGGGGGCGCGGGGCGGCACAGATACGCAGTATTTT.

This clonotype was detected only a few times. The V and J genes are TRBV9 and TRBJ2-3; D not certain. CDR3 length equals 13 residues. Germline CDR1 and CDR2: SGDLS and YYNGEE. V was cut by 4 bases and J by 3 bases, with 9 bases left in between. CDR3 nucleotide sequence: TGTGCCAGCAGCACGTGGGGAACAGATACGCAGTATTTT. Amino acid sequence: CASSTWGTDTQYF.

About this clonotype itself: One junction end disagrees with the germline gene, perhaps due to a read error. The V and J genes are TRBV9 and TRBJ2-7; TRBD1 matches 12 bases. This CDR3 has 14 amino acids. The V gene's germline CDR1 is SGDLS and CDR2 YYNGEE. Here the CDR3 DNA reads TGTGCCAGCAGTGGGGGACAGGGGGCCTTCGAGAAGTACTTC. It codes for CASSGGQGAFEKYF.

In this sample, this clonotype turned up a few times. V is TRBV2 and J is TRBJ2-3, with a possible D match to TRBD2 (6 bases). This CDR3 has 15 residues. CDR1 is SNHLY and CDR2 is FYNNEI in the germline V gene. Trimming cost V 3 bases and J 1 base, with 11 bases left between them. The chain's CDR3 is CASSERGLGTDTQYF. CDR3 DNA sequence: TGTGCCAGCAGTGAGAGGGGACTGGGCACAGATACGCAGTATTTT.